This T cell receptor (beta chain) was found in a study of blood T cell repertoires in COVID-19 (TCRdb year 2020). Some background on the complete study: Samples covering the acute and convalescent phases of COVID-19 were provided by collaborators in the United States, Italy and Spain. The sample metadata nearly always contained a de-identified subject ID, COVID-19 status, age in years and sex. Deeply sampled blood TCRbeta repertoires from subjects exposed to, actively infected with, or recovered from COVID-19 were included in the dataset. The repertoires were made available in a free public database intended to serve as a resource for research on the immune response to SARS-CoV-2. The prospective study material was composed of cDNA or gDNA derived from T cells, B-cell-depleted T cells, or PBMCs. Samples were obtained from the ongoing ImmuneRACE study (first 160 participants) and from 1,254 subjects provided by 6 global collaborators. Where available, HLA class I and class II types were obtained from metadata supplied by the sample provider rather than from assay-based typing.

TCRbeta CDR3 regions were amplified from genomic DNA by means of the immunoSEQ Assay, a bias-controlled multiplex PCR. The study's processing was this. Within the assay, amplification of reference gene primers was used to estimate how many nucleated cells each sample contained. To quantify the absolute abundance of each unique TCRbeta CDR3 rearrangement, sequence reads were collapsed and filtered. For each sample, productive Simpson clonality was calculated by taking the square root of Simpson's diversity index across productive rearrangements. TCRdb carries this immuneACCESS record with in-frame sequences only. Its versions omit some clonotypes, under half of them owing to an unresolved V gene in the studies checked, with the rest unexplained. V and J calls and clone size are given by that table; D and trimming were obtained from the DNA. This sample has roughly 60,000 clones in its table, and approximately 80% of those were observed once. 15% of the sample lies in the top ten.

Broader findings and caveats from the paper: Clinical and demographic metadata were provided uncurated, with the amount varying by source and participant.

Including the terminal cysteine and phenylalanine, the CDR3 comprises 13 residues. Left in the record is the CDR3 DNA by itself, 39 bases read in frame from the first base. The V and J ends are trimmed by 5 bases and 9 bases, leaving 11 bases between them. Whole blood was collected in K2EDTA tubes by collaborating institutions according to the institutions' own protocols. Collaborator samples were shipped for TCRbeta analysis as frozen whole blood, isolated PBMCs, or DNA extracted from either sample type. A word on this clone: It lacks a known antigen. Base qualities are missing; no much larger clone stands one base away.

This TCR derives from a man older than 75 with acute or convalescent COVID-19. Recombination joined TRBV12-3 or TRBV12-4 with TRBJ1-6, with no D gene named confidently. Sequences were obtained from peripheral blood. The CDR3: CASSLFGGSPLHF. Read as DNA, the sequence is TGTGCCAGCAGTCTCTTCGGCGGTTCACCCCTCCACTTT.